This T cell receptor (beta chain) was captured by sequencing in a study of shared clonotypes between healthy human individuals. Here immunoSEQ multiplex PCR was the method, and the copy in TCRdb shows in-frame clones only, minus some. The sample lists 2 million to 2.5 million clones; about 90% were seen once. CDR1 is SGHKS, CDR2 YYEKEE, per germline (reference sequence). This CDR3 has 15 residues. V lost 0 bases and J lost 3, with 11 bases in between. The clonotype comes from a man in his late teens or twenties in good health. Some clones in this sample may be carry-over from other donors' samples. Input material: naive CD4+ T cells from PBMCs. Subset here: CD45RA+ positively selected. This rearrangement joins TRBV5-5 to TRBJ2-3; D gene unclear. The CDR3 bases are TGTGCCAGCAGCTTGGCCCCGGTGGGAACAGATACGCAGTATTTT. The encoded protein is CASSLAPVGTDTQYF. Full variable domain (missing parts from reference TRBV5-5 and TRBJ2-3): DAGVTQSPTHLIKTRGQQVTLRCSPISGHKSVSWYQQVLGQGPQFIFQYYEKEERGRGNFPDRFSARQFPNYSSELNVNALLLGDSALYLCASSLAPVGTDTQYFGPGTRLTVL.